These 15 T cell receptor beta chains originate from one sample sequenced in a study of OX40 agonist ivuxolimab in advanced cancers. The assay was immunoSEQ multiplex PCR, and TCRdb's table has in-frame clones only and misses some. The sample holds about 28,000 clones, less than 90% seen once. This sample comprised CD4+ or CD8+ T cells sorted from blood, obtained in a trial of the OX40 agonist ivuxolimab. These receptors all stem from an adult with an advanced solid tumor such as melanoma, head and neck, liver or kidney cancer.

The rearrangement joins TRBV6-1 to TRBJ1-1; possibly TRBD1 for D (5 bases). The V end lost 2 bases, the J end lost 4 bases, and 14 bases lay between the germline ends. The CDR3 is 15 residues long. Germline assignment: CDR1 MNHNS and CDR2 SASEGT. Here the CDR3 DNA reads TGTGCCAGCAGTGAAAAAGGGGAGGGTAGCACTGAAGCTTTCTTT. It encodes CASSEKGEGSTEAFF.

In its sample, this clone was seen once. A clone one base away is much larger, so this may be a read error. The rearrangement uses TRBV6-4 and TRBJ2-3, with D possibly being TRBD2 (5 bases). Germline values: CDR1 MRHNA, CDR2 SNTAGT. The CDR3 covers 15 residues. This CDR3 reads CASSDGSSGTDMQYF. CDR3 DNA sequence: TGTGCCAGCAGTGACGGGAGTTCTGGCACAGATATGCAGTATTTT.

This chain joins TRBV9 and TRBJ1-2, with no clear D. The germline V gene encodes CDR1 SGDLS and CDR2 YYNGEE. The V and J ends lost 0 bases and 3 bases respectively, with 9 bases between them. This CDR3 spans 14 amino acids. The CDR3 sequence is CASSVGETYYGYTF. In DNA, the CDR3 is TGTGCCAGCAGCGTAGGCGAGACCTACTATGGCTACACCTTC.

V usage is TRBV7-2 and J usage is TRBJ2-7; D tentatively fits TRBD1 or TRBD2 (5 bases each). Germline CDR1 and CDR2: SGHTA and FQGNSA. The ends were cut back, 3 bases at V and 0 bases at J, with 15 bases in the middle. The CDR3 length is 16 residues. The CDR3, as DNA: TGTGCCAGCAGCTTGGGGACGGGAAAACTCTCCTACGAGCAGTACTTC. Its protein is CASSLGTGKLSYEQYF.

This clone was found many times. This chain uses TRBV27 with TRBJ1-1, with D hard to call. The germline V gene has CDR1 MNHEY and CDR2 SMNVEV (reference sequence). The V gene lost 2 bases and the J gene lost 5 bases, with 6 bases spanning the gap. The CDR3 loop spans 12 amino acids. The CDR3 nucleotides are TGTGCCAGCAGTTTAACGGGGACTGAAGCTTTCTTT. Its translation is CASSLTGTEAFF.

The V call is TRBV28, the J call TRBJ2-5; 10 bases are shared with TRBD2. The J call may be mistaken, given a closer DNA end match to TRBJ2-7. CDR1 is MDHEN, CDR2 SYDVKM, per germline. The CDR3 extends over 15 amino acids. This chain's CDR3 is CASRTSSGSSYEQYF. The CDR3 bases are TGTGCCAGCAGAACCTCTAGCGGGAGCTCCTACGAGCAGTACTTC.

The gene calls are TRBV7-8 and TRBJ2-5; 7 nucleotides agree with TRBD1. This CDR3 is 16 amino acids long. The V gene end was trimmed by 6 bases and the J gene end by 2 bases; junction bases not matched to a gene: 12. Germline assignment: CDR1 SGHVS and CDR2 FQNEAQ. The CDR3 loop reads CASSSTADRDQETQYF. CDR3 coding DNA: TGTGCCAGCAGTTCGACGGCCGACAGGGATCAAGAGACCCAGTACTTC. Full variable domain (outside the CDR3, taken from reference TRBV7-8 and TRBJ2-5): GAGVSQSPRYKVAKRGQDVALRCDPISGHVSLFWYQQALGQGPEFLTYFQNEAQLDKSGLPSDRFFAERPEGSVSTLKIQRTQQEDSAVYLCASSSTADRDQETQYFGPGTRLLVL.

This clone was counted once. V usage is TRBV7-6 and J usage is TRBJ2-7, with D perhaps matching TRBD1 or TRBD2 (5 bases each). Trimming removed 0 bases from V and 2 bases from J, with 20 bases in between. The germline CDR1 and CDR2 sequences are SGHVS and FNYEAQ. The CDR3 spans 18 residues. CDR3 nucleotides: TGTGCCAGCAGCTTAGCCACAGCTCCCACGGGGCCTACCTACGAGCAGTACTTC. Amino acid sequence: CASSLATAPTGPTYEQYF.

This chain links TRBV28 with TRBJ1-1, with TRBD1 as a possible D gene (6 bases). Germline CDR1 is MDHEN and CDR2 is SYDVKM. V lost 2 bases to trimming and J lost 0 bases, with 10 bases between them. The CDR3 totals 15 residues. CDR3 bases: TGTGCCAGCAGTTTACTTACAGGGATGAACACTGAAGCTTTCTTT. It specifies CASSLLTGMNTEAFF.

The V and J genes are TRBV7-9 and TRBJ1-4; TRBD1 matches at 7 bases. This CDR3 has 15 residues. Germline trimming cut 5 bases from V and 3 bases from J; bases unmatched to any gene: 6. Looked up from germline, CDR1 is SEHNR and CDR2 is FQNEAQ (reference sequence). The CDR3 spells CASSTDREPNEKLFF. In nucleotides, the CDR3 is TGTGCCAGCAGCACCGACAGGGAGCCTAATGAAAAACTGTTTTTT.

The chain joins TRBV18 to TRBJ2-3; D possibly uses TRBD1 or TRBD2 (5 bases each). This CDR3 contains 16 residues. V was shortened by 1 base and J by 2 bases, with 13 bases between the two germline ends. Germline loops: CDR1 KGHSH, CDR2 LQKENI. CDR3 bases: TGTGCCAGCTCACCACGCTTTGGGGACCTCACAGATACGCAGTATTTT. Translation gives CASSPRFGDLTDTQYF.

In the case of this clone: A far larger clone is off by one base, so a read error is likely. The chain joins TRBV6-5 to TRBJ1-1; D remains ambiguous. Trimming stripped 6 bases from V and 1 base from J, with 3 bases between. The CDR3 length is 11 residues. Germline V lookup: CDR1 MNHEY, CDR2 SVGAGI. CDR3 nucleotides: TGTGCCAGCAGAGAGAACACTGAAGCTTTCTTT. It encodes CASRENTEAFF.

The sample holds one count of this clone. DNA of the CDR3: TGCGCCAGCAGTGAGAATGGGGCCGGGGGTGGAGCTTTCTTT. Its translation is CASSENGAGGGAFF. The chain links TRBV10-2 to TRBJ1-1; possibly TRBD1 for D (5 bases). The CDR3 is 14 amino acids. CDR1 is WSHSY, CDR2 SAAADI, per germline. V was cut by 2 bases and J by 10 bases, with 17 bases left in between.

The chain couples TRBV7-8 to TRBJ2-2, with D possibly matching TRBD2 (5 bases). The V and J ends lost 1 base and 2 bases respectively, with 8 bases between them. This CDR3 comprises 15 residues. Looked up from germline, CDR1 is SGHVS and CDR2 is FQNEAQ. The CDR3 bases are TGTGCCAGCAGCTTAGGGACTTCTAACACCGGGGAGCTGTTTTTT. As protein: CASSLGTSNTGELFF.

The CDR3 region is CASSLGYRAGIVSYEQYF. The CDR3 region has the DNA TGTGCCAGCAGTTTAGGGTACAGGGCTGGGATCGTTTCCTACGAGCAGTACTTC. V is TRBV28 and J is TRBJ2-7; tentative D call: TRBD1 (6 bases). The CDR3 has 18 residues. V was pared by 2 bases and J by 1 base, with 21 bases between. Germline-derived CDR1 and CDR2 are MDHEN and SYDVKM.